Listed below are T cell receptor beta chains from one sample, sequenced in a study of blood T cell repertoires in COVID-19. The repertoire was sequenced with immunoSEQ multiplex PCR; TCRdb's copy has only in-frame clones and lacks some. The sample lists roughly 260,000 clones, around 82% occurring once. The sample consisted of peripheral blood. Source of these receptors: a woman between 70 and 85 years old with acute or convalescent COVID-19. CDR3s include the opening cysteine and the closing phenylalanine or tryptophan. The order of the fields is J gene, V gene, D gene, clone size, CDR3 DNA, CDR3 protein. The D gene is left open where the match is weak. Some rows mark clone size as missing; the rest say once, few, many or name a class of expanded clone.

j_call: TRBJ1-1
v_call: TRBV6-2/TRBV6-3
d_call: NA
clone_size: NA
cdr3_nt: TGTGCCAGCAGTTACTCGAGCATAAGACTTAGGTTCTCAACTGAAGCTTTCTTT
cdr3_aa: CASSYSSIRLRFSTEAFF

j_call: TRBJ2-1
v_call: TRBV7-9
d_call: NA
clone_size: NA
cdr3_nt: TGTGCCAGCAGACCAACTATACAGGGCGGTGAGCAGTTCTTC
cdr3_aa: CASRPTIQGGEQFF

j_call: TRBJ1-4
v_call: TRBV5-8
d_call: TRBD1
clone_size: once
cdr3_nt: TGTGCCAGCAGCTTCGCCGTTAGGACAGGAACTAATGAAAAACTGTTTTTT
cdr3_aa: CASSFAVRTGTNEKLFF

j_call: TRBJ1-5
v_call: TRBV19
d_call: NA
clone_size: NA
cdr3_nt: TGTGCCAGTAGCCGACGGGGTGGAGATAATAGCAATCAGCCCCAGCATTTT
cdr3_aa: CASSRRGGDNSNQPQHF

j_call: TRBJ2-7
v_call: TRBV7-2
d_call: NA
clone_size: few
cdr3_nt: TGTGCCAGCAGCTTAGGCCTGGAGCTCCGCGAGCAGTACTTC
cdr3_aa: CASSLGLELREQYF

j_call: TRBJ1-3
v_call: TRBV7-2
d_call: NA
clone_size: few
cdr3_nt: TGTGCCAGCAGCTTAGGTTGGGCGTCAAACTCTGGAAACACCATATATTTT
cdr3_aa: CASSLGWASNSGNTIYF

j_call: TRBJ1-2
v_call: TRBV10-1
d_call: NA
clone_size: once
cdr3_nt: TGCGCCAGCAGCCCGTTTGAGGGAGGTGGCTACACCTTC
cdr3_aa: CASSPFEGGGYTF

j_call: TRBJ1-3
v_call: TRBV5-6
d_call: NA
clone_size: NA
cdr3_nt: TGTGCCAGCAGCTTACCGGGCTCTGGAAACACCATATATTTT
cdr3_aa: CASSLPGSGNTIYF

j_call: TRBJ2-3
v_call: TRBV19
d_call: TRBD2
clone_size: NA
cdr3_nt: TGTGCCAGTAGTACTCCGGGACTAGCGGGGCTCCGGGGCACAGATACGCAGTATTTT
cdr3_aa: CASSTPGLAGLRGTDTQYF

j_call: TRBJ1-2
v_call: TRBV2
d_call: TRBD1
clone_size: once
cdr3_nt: TGTGCCAGCAGTGAAAACAGGGGGATCTATGGCTACACCTTC
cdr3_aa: CASSENRGIYGYTF

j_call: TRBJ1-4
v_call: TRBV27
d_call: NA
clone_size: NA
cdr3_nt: TGTGCCAGCAGTTTATCCCCCCCTGGGAGGGTAACTAATGAAAAACTGTTTTTT
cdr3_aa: CASSLSPPGRVTNEKLFF

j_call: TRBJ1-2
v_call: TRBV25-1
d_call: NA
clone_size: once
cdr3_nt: TGTGCCAGCAGTACTCTCATGAGGGATGGCTACACCTTC
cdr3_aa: CASSTLMRDGYTF

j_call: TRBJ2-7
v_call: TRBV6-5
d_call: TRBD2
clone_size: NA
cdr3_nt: TGTGCCAGCAGTACCGGACTAGCGCGATCCTACGAGCAGTACTTC
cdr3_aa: CASSTGLARSYEQYF

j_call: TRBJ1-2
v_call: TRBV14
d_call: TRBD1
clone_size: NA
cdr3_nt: TGTGCCAGCAGCCTGGACAGGAACTATGGCTACACCTTC
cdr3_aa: CASSLDRNYGYTF

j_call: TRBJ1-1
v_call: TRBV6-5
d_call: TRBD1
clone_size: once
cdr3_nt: TGTGCCAGCAGAGATCACAGGGGGCGCGGCACTGAAGCTTTCTTT
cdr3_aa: CASRDHRGRGTEAFF

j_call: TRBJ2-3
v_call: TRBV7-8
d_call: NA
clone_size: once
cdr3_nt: TGTGCCAGCAGCTTAGTTTGGGCTGTAAGCACAGATACGCAGTATTTT
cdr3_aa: CASSLVWAVSTDTQYF

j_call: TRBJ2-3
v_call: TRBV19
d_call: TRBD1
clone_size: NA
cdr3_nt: TGTGCCAGTAGAGACAGGGGATACTCTAGCACAGATACGCAGTATTTT
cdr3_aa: CASRDRGYSSTDTQYF

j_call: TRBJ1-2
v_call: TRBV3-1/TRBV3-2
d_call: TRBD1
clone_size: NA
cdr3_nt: TGTGCCAGCAGTCAGGCGGACAGGGACTATGGCTACACCTTC
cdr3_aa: CASSQADRDYGYTF

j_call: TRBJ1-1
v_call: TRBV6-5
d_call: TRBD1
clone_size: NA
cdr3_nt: TGTGCCAGCAGTTACGGGGGACAGCTTGAAGCTTTCTTT
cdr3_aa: CASSYGGQLEAFF

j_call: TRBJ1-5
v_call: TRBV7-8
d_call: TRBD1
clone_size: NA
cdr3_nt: TGTGCCAGCAGCTACCGGACAGGGGAGACTCAGCCCCAGCATTTT
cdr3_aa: CASSYRTGETQPQHF

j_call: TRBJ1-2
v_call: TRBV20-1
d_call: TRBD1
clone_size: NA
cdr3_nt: TGCAGTGCGACAGGGCAAGGCGGCTACACCTTC
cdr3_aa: CSATGQGGYTF

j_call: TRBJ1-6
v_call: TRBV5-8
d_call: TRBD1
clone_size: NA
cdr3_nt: TGTGCCAGCAACCACCGGGACAGGGGAAGGGGAGGCTCACCCCTCCACTTT
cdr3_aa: CASNHRDRGRGGSPLHF

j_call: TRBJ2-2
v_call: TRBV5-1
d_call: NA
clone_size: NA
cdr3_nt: TGCGCCAGCAGCTTTCGGACAACGAACACCGGGGAGCTGTTTTTT
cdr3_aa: CASSFRTTNTGELFF

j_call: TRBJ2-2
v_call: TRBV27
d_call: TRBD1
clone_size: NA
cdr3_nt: TGTGCCAGCAGTATAGGGACAGTGAACACCGGGGAGCTGTTTTTT
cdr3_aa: CASSIGTVNTGELFF

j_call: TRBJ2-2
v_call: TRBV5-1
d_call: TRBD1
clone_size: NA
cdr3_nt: TGCGCCAGCAGCTTGTGGCAGGGGGACACCGGGGAGCTGTTTTTT
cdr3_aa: CASSLWQGDTGELFF

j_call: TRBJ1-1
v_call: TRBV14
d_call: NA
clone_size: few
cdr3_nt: TGTGCCAGCAGCCAAGGTCTATTCGGGGGCACTGAAGCTTTCTTT
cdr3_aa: CASSQGLFGGTEAFF

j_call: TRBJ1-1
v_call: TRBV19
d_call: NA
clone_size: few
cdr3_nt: TGTGCCAGTAGTATAGGTGCAGGGGCCGAAACGCCTGAAGCTTTCTTT
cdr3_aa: CASSIGAGAETPEAFF

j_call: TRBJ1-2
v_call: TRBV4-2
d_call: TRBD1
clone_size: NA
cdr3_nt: TGTGCCAGCAGCCAGATGGGACAGGGGCCGAACTATGGCTACACCTTC
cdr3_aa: CASSQMGQGPNYGYTF

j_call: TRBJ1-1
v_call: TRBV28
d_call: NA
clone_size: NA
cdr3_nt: TGTGCCAGTCTACCGGGTACTTTGAACACTGAAGCTTTCTTT
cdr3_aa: CASLPGTLNTEAFF

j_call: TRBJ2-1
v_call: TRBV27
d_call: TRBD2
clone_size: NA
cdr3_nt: TGTGCCAGCAGTTTAGATTTCGGGGGGGGACGATACAATGAGCAGTTCTTC
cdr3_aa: CASSLDFGGGRYNEQFF

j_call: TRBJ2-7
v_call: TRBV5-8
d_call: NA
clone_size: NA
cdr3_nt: TGTGCCAGCAGCTTTAGCAGGGGCTACGAGCAGTACTTC
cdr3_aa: CASSFSRGYEQYF

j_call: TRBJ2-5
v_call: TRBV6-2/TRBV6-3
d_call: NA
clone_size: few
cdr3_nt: TGTGCCAGCAGCCCACTTACGGGCCGTAGGGAGCGGAGAGCACAAGAGACCCAGTACTTC
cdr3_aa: CASSPLTGRRERRAQETQYF

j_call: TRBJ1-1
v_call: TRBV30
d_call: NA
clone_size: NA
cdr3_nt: TGTGCCTGGAGAGGTTACAGGGCCCTTGGGAGCACTGAAGCTTTCTTT
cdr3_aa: CAWRGYRALGSTEAFF

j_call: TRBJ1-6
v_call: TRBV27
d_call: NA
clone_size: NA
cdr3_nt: TGTGCCAGCAGTTTTCGGCCCCAGGGATCACCCCTCCACTTT
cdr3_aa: CASSFRPQGSPLHF

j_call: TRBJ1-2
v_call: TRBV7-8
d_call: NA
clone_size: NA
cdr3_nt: TGTGCCAGCAGCTTAGTTCCAGGATCAAACTATGGCTACACCTTC
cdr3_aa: CASSLVPGSNYGYTF

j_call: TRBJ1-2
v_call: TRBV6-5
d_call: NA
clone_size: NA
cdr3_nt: TGTGCCAGCAGTTACTCGGGGGGGAATTCCGGCTACACCTTC
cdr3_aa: CASSYSGGNSGYTF

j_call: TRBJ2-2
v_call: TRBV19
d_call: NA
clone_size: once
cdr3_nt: TGTGCCAGTAGTATAGTTGGCCCCCGGGTCGGGGAGCTGTTTTTT
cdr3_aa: CASSIVGPRVGELFF

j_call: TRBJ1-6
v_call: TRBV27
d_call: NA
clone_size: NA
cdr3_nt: TGTGCCAGCAGAAGGACAGATAATTCACCCCTCCACTTT
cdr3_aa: CASRRTDNSPLHF

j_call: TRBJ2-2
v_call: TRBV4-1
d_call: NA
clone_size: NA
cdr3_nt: TGCGCCAGCAGCCTCAATACCCCCGACAGGTCCTACACCGGGGAGCTGTTTTTT
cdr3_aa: CASSLNTPDRSYTGELFF

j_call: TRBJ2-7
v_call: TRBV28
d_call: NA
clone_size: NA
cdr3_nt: TGTGCCAGCACCGGGACTTATTACGAGCAGTACTTC
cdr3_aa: CASTGTYYEQYF

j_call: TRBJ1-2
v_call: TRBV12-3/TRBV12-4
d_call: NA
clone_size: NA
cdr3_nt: TGTGCCAGCAGTCTAAAGCTTAACTATGGCTACACCTTC
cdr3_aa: CASSLKLNYGYTF

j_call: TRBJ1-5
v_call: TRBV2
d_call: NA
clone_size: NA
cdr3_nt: TGTGCCAGCAGACAGGGAACCAATCAGCCCCAGCATTTT
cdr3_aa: CASRQGTNQPQHF

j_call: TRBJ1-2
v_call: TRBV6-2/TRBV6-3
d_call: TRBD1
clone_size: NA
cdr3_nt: TGTGCCAGCAGTTACTCCCCGGGACAGTCCCGTTCTTATGGCTACACCTTC
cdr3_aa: CASSYSPGQSRSYGYTF

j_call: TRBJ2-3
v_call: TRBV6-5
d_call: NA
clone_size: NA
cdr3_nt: TGTGCCAGTCTGAGAAGTCGGGTAGCGACAGATACGCAGTATTTT
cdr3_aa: CASLRSRVATDTQYF

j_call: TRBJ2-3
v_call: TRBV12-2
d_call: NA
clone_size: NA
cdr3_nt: TGTGCAAGTCGCTTAGCAGCGGGGGGGCCTGGTACGCAGTATTTT
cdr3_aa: CASRLAAGGPGTQYF

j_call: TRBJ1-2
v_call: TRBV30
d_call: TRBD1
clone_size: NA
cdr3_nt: TGTGCCTGGAGTGGGACAGGGTTCTCTGGCTACACCTTC
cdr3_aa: CAWSGTGFSGYTF

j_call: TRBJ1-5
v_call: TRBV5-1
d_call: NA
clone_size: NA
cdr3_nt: TGCGCCAGCAGCTGGAGAGTGGGAGATCAGCCCCAGCATTTT
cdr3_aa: CASSWRVGDQPQHF

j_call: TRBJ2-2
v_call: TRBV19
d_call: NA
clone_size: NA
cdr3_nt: TGTGCCAGTAGTCCATTAGGGGGGGTGAACACCGGGGAGCTGTTTTTT
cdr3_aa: CASSPLGGVNTGELFF

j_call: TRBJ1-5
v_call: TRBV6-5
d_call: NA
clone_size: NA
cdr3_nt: TGTGCCAGCAGGAAACAGGGTAATCAGCCCCAGCATTTT
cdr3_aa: CASRKQGNQPQHF

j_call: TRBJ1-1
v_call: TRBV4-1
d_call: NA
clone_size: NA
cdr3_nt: TGCGCCAGCACCCAAGAAGGACACTCAATGGCTGAAGCTTTCTTT
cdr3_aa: CASTQEGHSMAEAFF

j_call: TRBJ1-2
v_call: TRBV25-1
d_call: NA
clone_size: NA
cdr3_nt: TGTGCCAGCAGTGAGGTGGAGGGAACCTTTAACTATGGCTACACCTTC
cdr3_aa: CASSEVEGTFNYGYTF

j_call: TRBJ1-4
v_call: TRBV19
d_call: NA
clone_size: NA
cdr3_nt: TGTGCCAGCGGAGGGACCCCGAATGGGAAACTGTTTTTT
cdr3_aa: CASGGTPNGKLFF